The rows below give T cell receptor beta chains drawn from one sample of a study of long-term antiretroviral therapy in people with HIV. Some clones are missing from TCRdb's copy, which holds only in-frame ones; the method was immunoSEQ multiplex PCR. Of 25,000 or so clones listed, around four fifths are singletons. The sample in question was unsorted PBMCs, obtained 0.8 years before starting antiretroviral therapy. All receptors derive from a man between 18 and 29 years old with HIV. CDR3s leave out the opening cysteine and the closing phenylalanine or tryptophan. Fields, in order: CDR3 protein, J gene, V gene.

CDR3aa: ASSESAEGAAF
j_gene: TRBJ1-1
v_gene: TRBV10-1

CDR3aa: ASSMGDGGGNEQY
j_gene: TRBJ2-7
v_gene: TRBV19

CDR3aa: ASSPALPDSGNTIY
j_gene: TRBJ1-3
v_gene: TRBV18

CDR3aa: ASSSVATNEKLF
j_gene: TRBJ1-4
v_gene: TRBV5-6

CDR3aa: ASSQTSGGYGSYEQY
j_gene: TRBJ2-7
v_gene: TRBV4-3

CDR3aa: ASRHRGNQPQH
j_gene: TRBJ1-5
v_gene: TRBV19

CDR3aa: ARSLAGTEAF
j_gene: TRBJ1-1
v_gene: TRBV5-3

CDR3aa: SATYWTGRRYGYT
j_gene: TRBJ1-2
v_gene: TRBV29-1

CDR3aa: ASSSGGAGNQPQH
j_gene: TRBJ1-5
v_gene: TRBV27

CDR3aa: ASTEDGRQPQH
j_gene: TRBJ1-5
v_gene: TRBV2

CDR3aa: ASSFTPGTGVYEQY
j_gene: TRBJ2-7
v_gene: TRBV6-6

CDR3aa: ASSRSLGELNTEAF
j_gene: TRBJ1-1
v_gene: TRBV18

CDR3aa: ASSLGASGRLANTGELF
j_gene: TRBJ2-2
v_gene: TRBV7-9

CDR3aa: ASSLAGDFSGYT
j_gene: TRBJ1-2
v_gene: TRBV7-8

CDR3aa: ASSLGRRQGGRGTEAF
j_gene: TRBJ1-1
v_gene: TRBV5-1

CDR3aa: ASTLWLGGSGELF
j_gene: TRBJ2-2
v_gene: TRBV28

CDR3aa: ASSTYRSTEAF
j_gene: TRBJ1-1
v_gene: TRBV19

CDR3aa: ATHQGGDSNQPQH
j_gene: TRBJ1-5
v_gene: TRBV10-3

CDR3aa: ASRQGARSGANVLT
j_gene: TRBJ2-6
v_gene: TRBV5-1

CDR3aa: ASSLSDRAYEQY
j_gene: TRBJ2-7
v_gene: TRBV5-4

CDR3aa: ASSIAATDNYGYT
j_gene: TRBJ1-2
v_gene: TRBV19

CDR3aa: ASSSRDRVNQPQH
j_gene: TRBJ1-5
v_gene: TRBV6-1

CDR3aa: ASSLTWDRANYGYT
j_gene: TRBJ1-2
v_gene: TRBV5-8

CDR3aa: ASTQGHIQY
j_gene: TRBJ2-4
v_gene: TRBV27

CDR3aa: ASSSSGGKTQY
j_gene: TRBJ2-5
v_gene: TRBV7-2

CDR3aa: ASSLGGSTDTQY
j_gene: TRBJ2-3
v_gene: TRBV5-1

CDR3aa: ASSQDPRPGGYEQY
j_gene: TRBJ2-7
v_gene: TRBV4-3

CDR3aa: ASSLAGAGLPTDTQY
j_gene: TRBJ2-3
v_gene: TRBV5-1

CDR3aa: SVGTELSYGYT
j_gene: TRBJ1-2
v_gene: TRBV29-1

CDR3aa: ASVREGNQPQH
j_gene: TRBJ1-5
v_gene: TRBV19

CDR3aa: ASSPGQGADTEAF
j_gene: TRBJ1-1
v_gene: TRBV5-1

CDR3aa: ASSIGGGGGTDTQY
j_gene: TRBJ2-3
v_gene: TRBV5-1

CDR3aa: ASRAWGDAAGYGYT
j_gene: TRBJ1-2
v_gene: TRBV2

CDR3aa: ASSTLQGTHEQY
j_gene: TRBJ2-7
v_gene: TRBV7-8

CDR3aa: ASSQSQTGPASYEQY
j_gene: TRBJ2-7
v_gene: TRBV7-6

CDR3aa: ASSYQPGNTIY
j_gene: TRBJ1-3
v_gene: TRBV6-5

CDR3aa: ASSLYLAGRANTGELF
j_gene: TRBJ2-2
v_gene: TRBV5-1

CDR3aa: ASSLDQLIGNTIY
j_gene: TRBJ1-3
v_gene: TRBV5-4

CDR3aa: AWSGAVGSYNSPLH
j_gene: TRBJ1-6
v_gene: TRBV30

CDR3aa: ASSPQTGRDTEAF
j_gene: TRBJ1-1
v_gene: TRBV19

CDR3aa: ASSSPRVGLYEQY
j_gene: TRBJ2-7
v_gene: TRBV28

CDR3aa: ASSEAYGGYT
j_gene: TRBJ1-2
v_gene: TRBV6-1

CDR3aa: SGGGDSEAF
j_gene: TRBJ1-1
v_gene: TRBV20-1

CDR3aa: ASSEGWGQVAGEQY
j_gene: TRBJ2-7
v_gene: TRBV10-2

CDR3aa: ASSSSDFGNEQF
j_gene: TRBJ2-1
v_gene: TRBV7-3

CDR3aa: ASSLYGGATATDTQY
j_gene: TRBJ2-3
v_gene: TRBV27

CDR3aa: ASRRTGVYEQY
j_gene: TRBJ2-7
v_gene: TRBV19

CDR3aa: ASRTGGDTGELF
j_gene: TRBJ2-2
v_gene: TRBV25-1

CDR3aa: ASSLEVGSNQPQH
j_gene: TRBJ1-5
v_gene: TRBV7-2

CDR3aa: ASSLGDRSHEQY
j_gene: TRBJ2-7
v_gene: TRBV5-1

CDR3aa: ASSIGWGREQY
j_gene: TRBJ2-7
v_gene: TRBV19

CDR3aa: ASSLNQYNEKLF
j_gene: TRBJ1-4
v_gene: TRBV5-1